This T cell receptor beta chain derives from a study of blood T cell repertoires in COVID-19. Authors' methods: Researchers report that nucleated cell counts were estimated from reference gene primer amplification. The data were produced by immunoSEQ multiplex PCR, yet TCRdb's version contains in-frame clones alone and is incomplete. V, J and clone size were drawn from that table, and D and trimming were deduced from the DNA. The data show 150,000 to 200,000 clones, 80% to 90% seen once. In germline, CDR1 is LNHDA, CDR2 SQIVND (reference sequence). The CDR3 is 14 residues long. V gave up 6 bases and J gave up 11 bases, with 22 bases separating them.

The source material was peripheral blood. The V call is TRBV19, the J call TRBJ1-1; weak D call: TRBD1 (5 bases). This receptor was taken from a young man who had recovered from COVID-19. For the CDR3, the DNA is TGTGCCAGTAGCCGGGCGGACACCCGGGCCGAGGCTTTCTTT. Amino acids: CASSRADTRAEAFF.